The 18 T cell receptor beta chains below were found in one sample sequenced in a study of OX40 agonist ivuxolimab in advanced cancers. The method was immunoSEQ multiplex PCR; TCRdb's version includes in-frame clones alone and lacks a portion of them. The sample carries under 12,000 clones, approximately 89% recorded once. The sample in question was CD4+ or CD8+ T cells sorted from blood, obtained in a trial of the OX40 agonist ivuxolimab. Receptors were obtained from an adult with an advanced solid tumor such as melanoma, head and neck, liver or kidney cancer.

The sample holds a few counts of this clone. The V gene is TRBV30, the J gene TRBJ2-1; 11 nucleotides align to TRBD2. Germline V CDR1 and CDR2: GTSNPN, SVGIG (reference sequence). This CDR3 region has 16 residues. The ends lost 1 base at V and 3 bases at J; junction bases unmatched: 5. This CDR3 is CAWSDGTSGLYNEQFF. CDR3 coding DNA: TGTGCCTGGAGTGACGGGACTAGCGGCCTCTACAATGAGCAGTTCTTC. The full variable domain, completed using reference TRBV30 and TRBJ2-1, is SQTIHQWPATLVQPVGSPLSLECTVEGTSNPNLYWYRQAAGRGLQLLFYSVGIGQISSEVPQNLSASRPQDRQFILSSKKLLLSDSGFYLCAWSDGTSGLYNEQFFGPGTRLTVL.

The chain combines TRBV6-5 with TRBJ2-2; D is uncertain. CDR1 and CDR2 from the germline V gene are MNHEY and SVGAGI. Trimming took 7 bases from V and 4 from J, leaving 10 bases between them. The CDR3 sequence is 13 residues long. The CDR3 here is CASKASITGELFF. CDR3 bases: TGTGCCAGCAAAGCGAGTATCACCGGGGAGCTGTTTTTT.

This chain uses TRBV15 with TRBJ2-5; no reliable D call. Germline lookup yields CDR1 LNHNV and CDR2 YYDKDF (reference sequence). V lost 0 bases and J 1 base, leaving 9 bases between the germline ends. This CDR3 is built from 15 residues. The CDR3 DNA reads TGTGCCACCAGCAGAGATGTCACAAGCCAAGAGACCCAGTACTTC. This translates into CATSRDVTSQETQYF.

The chain recombines TRBV7-3 with TRBJ2-2; D is undetermined. The CDR3 contains 12 residues. The germline V gene encodes CDR1 SGHTA and CDR2 FQGTGA. V dropped 6 bases and J dropped 4 bases, with 6 bases sitting between them. CDR3 in amino acids: CASSWVTGELFF. In DNA, the CDR3 is TGTGCCAGCAGTTGGGTCACCGGGGAGCTGTTTTTT.

This clone was found once. The V and J genes are TRBV7-9 and TRBJ2-5; 7 nucleotides agree with TRBD1. The CDR3 is made up of 14 amino acids. The V gene end was trimmed by 11 bases and the J gene end by 2 bases; junction bases not matched to a gene: 11. Per germline, CDR1 SEHNR and CDR2 FQNEAQ (reference sequence). CDR3 protein: CAAETGTAQETQYF. CDR3 in DNA: TGTGCCGCGGAAACCGGGACAGCTCAAGAGACCCAGTACTTC.

This clone was recorded a few times. This chain joins TRBV4-2 and TRBJ1-2, with TRBD1 matching over 8 bases. Trimming took 0 bases from V and 6 from J; bases not matched to a gene: 9. This CDR3 comprises 16 residues. Per the germline V gene, CDR1 is LGHNA and CDR2 is YNFKEQ. The CDR3 loop is CASSQDLTGVANGYTF. As DNA, the CDR3 is TGTGCCAGCAGCCAAGATTTGACAGGGGTGGCAAATGGCTACACCTTC.

J is TRBJ1-1 and V is TRBV6-6; tentatively, D is TRBD1 (5 bases). Germline lookup yields CDR1 MNHNY and CDR2 SVGAGI (reference sequence). Trimming stripped 2 bases from V and 8 bases from J, with 12 bases between. The CDR3 covers 13 residues. The DNA for the CDR3 is TGTGCCAGCAGTTACGGGGGTCAGGCGGAAGCTTTCTTT. Amino acid sequence: CASSYGGQAEAFF.

The V and J genes are TRBV12-2 and TRBJ1-5. TRBV12-2 is flagged as a pseudogene. The CDR3 length is 15 residues. CDR3 residues: CASRLKNYSNQPQHF. CDR3 sequence (DNA): TGTGCAAGTCGCTTGAAGAACTATAGCAATCAGCCCCAGCATTTT.

V usage is TRBV5-1 and J usage is TRBJ2-1; no reliable D call. The CDR3 is 13 residues long. The V end was cut by 1 base, the J end by 2 bases, with 4 bases between. In germline, CDR1 is SGHRS, CDR2 YFSETQ. CDR3 residues: CASSLFAYNEQFF. The CDR3 coding sequence is TGCGCCAGCAGCTTGTTCGCCTACAATGAGCAGTTCTTC.

The V gene is TRBV27, the J gene TRBJ1-2; 7 nucleotides agree with TRBD1. The V segment lost 4 bases and the J segment 8 bases; nucleotides outside the gene matches: 10. Germline V gives CDR1 MNHEY, CDR2 SMNVEV (reference sequence). CDR3 length equals 14 residues. The CDR3 nucleotides are TGTGCCAGCAGTTCGTATACGACAGGGAAAGGCTACACCTTC. Protein: CASSSYTTGKGYTF.

The table lists this clone with a few counts. This chain joins TRBV2 and TRBJ2-7; 9 positions match TRBD1. Per the germline V gene, CDR1 is SNHLY and CDR2 is FYNNEI. There are 17 residues in the CDR3. After removal of 4 bases from V and 1 base from J, the junction contained 11 bases not matched to a gene. The CDR3 DNA sequence: TGTGCCAGCAGTGTCCCGGGGACAGGGTCGGGGTCCTACGAGCAGTACTTC. Protein sequence: CASSVPGTGSGSYEQYF.

This chain uses TRBV6-1 with TRBJ2-7; TRBD1 agrees at 8 bases. Germline loops: CDR1 MNHNS, CDR2 SASEGT. The CDR3 has 15 residues. The V gene end was trimmed by 2 bases and the J gene end by 2 bases; junction bases not matched to a gene: 5. CDR3 region: CASSEYGQGAYEQYF. CDR3 nucleotide sequence: TGTGCCAGCAGTGAATATGGACAGGGTGCCTACGAGCAGTACTTC.

The rearrangement joins TRBV6-4 to TRBJ2-3; D is possibly TRBD1 (6 bases). This CDR3 is built from 13 residues. V gave up 6 bases and J gave up 4 bases, with 11 bases separating them. From germline, CDR1 is MRHNA and CDR2 SNTAGT. The CDR3 sequence is CASSYRESDTQYF. The CDR3 nucleotides are TGTGCCAGCAGCTACAGGGAATCAGATACGCAGTATTTT.

The chain joins TRBV6-1 to TRBJ2-7; no firm D call. The CDR3 loop spans 13 amino acids. V lost 11 bases and J lost 3, with 17 bases in between. The germline gives CDR1 MNHNS, CDR2 SASEGT. DNA of the CDR3: TGTGCCCTCACGGAACAGCTGAGCTACGAGCAGTACTTC. It specifies CALTEQLSYEQYF.

The chain couples TRBV11-2 to TRBJ1-1; D call uncertain. V was cut by 1 base and J by 4 bases, with 4 bases left in between. The CDR3 runs to 12 residues. Germline CDR1 and CDR2: SGHAT and FQNNGV. The CDR3 protein is CASSLVGTEAFF. The CDR3 bases are TGTGCCAGCAGCTTAGTAGGCACTGAAGCTTTCTTT.

J is TRBJ1-1 and V is TRBV14, with 7 bases lining up with TRBD1. With V trimmed by 0 bases and J by 0 bases, 10 bases remained unmatched. Germline lookup yields CDR1 SGHDN and CDR2 FVKESK. This CDR3 spans 18 amino acids. CDR3 amino acids: CASSQDWRTGPMNTEAFF. The CDR3 bases are TGTGCCAGCAGCCAAGATTGGCGGACAGGTCCCATGAACACTGAAGCTTTCTTT.

The V call is TRBV6-5, the J call TRBJ2-2, with 9 bases lining up with TRBD1. Trimming removed 1 base from V and 4 bases from J; junction bases left unmatched: 1. The CDR3 totals 15 residues. The germline gives CDR1 MNHEY, CDR2 SVGAGI. The CDR3 loop reads CASSYWTGVTGELFF. The DNA of the CDR3 is TGTGCCAGCAGTTACTGGACAGGGGTCACCGGGGAGCTGTTTTTT.

J is TRBJ2-7 and V is TRBV28, with 10 bases that match TRBD1. With V trimmed by 4 bases and J by 2 bases, 8 bases remained unmatched. Looked up from germline, CDR1 is MDHEN and CDR2 is SYDVKM. This CDR3 region has 16 residues. The CDR3 DNA sequence: TGTGCCAGCAGTTACGGCTGGGACAGGGGCACCTACGAGCAGTACTTC. Translating gives CASSYGWDRGTYEQYF.